This TCR beta chain appears in the sequencing data of a study of T cell responses to AZD1222 COVID-19 vaccine (dated by TCRdb to about 2021). Context from the whole study: TCR sequencing covered some 250 trial participants: about 210 given two doses of AZD1222 and approximately 25 given two doses of MenACWY control vaccine. Enrollment into the trials was organized by age into subgroups of 18-55, 56-69 and 70-plus years, and those subgroups contained around 150, 28 and 57 TCR-sequenced participants, respectively.

The time point tag for this specimen amounts to: about 28 days (+/-7) after the second vaccine dose. AZD1222 recipients given second doses at about 4 weeks or at about 12 weeks were pooled, since spike-specific TCR depth and breadth were not found to differ between the two schedules. The vaccinee samples were drawn from two UK trials, COV001 and COV002, one of which was a single-blind randomized controlled phase 2/3 trial testing AZD1222 (ChAdOx1 nCoV-19) in healthy adults. For TCRbeta chain sequencing, PBMC samples were collected from trial participants at day 0 and at day 28 after the second dose. Inclusive of the bounding cysteine and phenylalanine, the CDR3 is 16 residues long. The retained sequence is limited to the CDR3, 48 bases, with the frame set at the first base. CDR1 and CDR2 are drawn from the germline V gene: SGHTS, YDEGEE. V has 4 bases trimmed and J has 0 bases trimmed; junction bases matching no gene number 2.

The CDR3 regions of human TCRbeta chains were subjected to immunosequencing. The authors' pipeline ran thus. Repertoire TCRs were matched against a reference library of SARS-CoV-2-specific TCRs generated with the MIRA antigen-specificity platform. Breadth meant the fraction of unique TCRs that were SARS-CoV-2-associated, whereas depth meant the fraction of total T cells that were SARS-CoV-2-associated. Using the MIRA data, every spike-specific TCR was mapped to the spike region that the TCR reacted to and assigned to either a CD4 or a CD8 class. Log10-transformed breadth and depth values were compared by one-way ANOVA with Sidak's multiple comparisons tests. What TCRdb holds here is the immuneACCESS table cut down to in-frame rearrangements. Part of the clones is not present; checked against another copy, under half of the missing clones reflect an unresolved V gene, and the others are unexplained. V, J and clone size are taken as reported in that table, and D and trimming were inferred from the DNA itself. Present in this sample are over 110,000 clones, approximately 87% of which were seen just once. Jointly, the top ten make up about 1.5% of the sample.

Paper-wide results and their limitations: Conclusions about previously exposed vaccinees are limited, since just five or six AZD1222 recipients were seropositive for SARS-CoV-2 at baseline. In the small 56-69-year group, the increase in depth fell short of significance, most likely because of low power. No day 14 peak-response samples were available, so repertoires were characterized only after the peak T cell response. Spike-specific TCR breadth and depth rose significantly after two AZD1222 doses compared with day 0 and with MenACWY recipients. Nearly half of unique spike-specific TCRs reportedly recognized epitopes outside regions mutated in the B.1.351 and B.1.1.7 variants. Participants were mostly white British and included more females than males, and it was suggested by the authors that clonal diversity may have been underestimated. Vaccine-associated CD4 TCRs spanned the whole spike protein, with dominant responses in regions 160-218 and 743-854.

Regarding this clone: This receptor's antigen is unknown. Base qualities are not provided; no much larger clone lies one nucleotide away.

This TCR derives from an adult who received the AZD1222 COVID-19 vaccine. Material: peripheral blood, obtained 28 days after the second AZD1222 dose. This receptor chain uses TRBV5-8 and TRBJ2-2; TRBD2 lines up with 11 middle nucleotides. The CDR3 has the sequence CASSLAGGSNTGELFF. The nucleotide sequence is TGTGCCAGCAGCCTAGCGGGGGGTTCGAACACCGGGGAGCTGTTTTTT. Joined to the reference TRBV5-8 and TRBJ2-2 proteins, this CDR3 gives the full variable domain: EAGVTQSPTHLIKTRGQQATLRCSPISGHTSVYWYQQALGLGLQFLLWYDEGEERNRGNFPPRFSGRQFPNYSSELNVNALELEDSALYLCASSLAGGSNTGELFFGEGSRLTVL.